These T cell receptor beta chains were read from a single sample in a study of cytotoxic CD8 clonotypes in ibrutinib-treated CLL. Sequencing was performed with immunoSEQ multiplex PCR; in TCRdb, only in-frame clones are kept and a portion is missing. Of about 39,000 clones in the sample, approximately 67% were seen once. Sequences were derived from PBMCs, sampled at disease progression, from a patient treated with ibrutinib. The receptors shown here come from a human donor with chronic lymphocytic leukemia. The CDR3 runs from the conserved cysteine through the conserved F or W. D genes are given only for firm matches. Clone sizes are given selectively: once, few, many, or a class where the clone is expanded.

clone_size d_call j_call v_call cdr3_aa cdr3_nt
. TRBD2 TRBJ2-5 TRBV4-2 CASSPISPGLAGGQETQYF TGTGCCAGCAGCCCCATCTCCCCGGGACTAGCGGGAGGGCAAGAGACCCAGTACTTC
. TRBD2 TRBJ2-1 TRBV30 CAWSGKGLAGNNEQFF TGTGCCTGGAGTGGGAAGGGACTAGCGGGAAACAATGAGCAGTTCTTC
. TRBD2 TRBJ2-3 TRBV27 CASRPREGTTDTQYF TGTGCCAGCAGACCCCGGGAGGGGACCACGGATACGCAGTATTTT
few TRBD2 TRBJ2-3 TRBV6-5 CASSYSMTLAGGTQYF TGTGCCAGCAGTTACTCGATGACACTAGCGGGAGGTACGCAGTATTTT
. TRBD2 TRBJ2-3 TRBV9 CASSPWTSGRNTDTQYF TGTGCCAGCAGCCCCTGGACTAGCGGGAGGAACACAGATACGCAGTATTTT
few TRBD1 TRBJ2-7 TRBV2 CASSVGDRGHEQYF TGTGCCAGCAGTGTAGGAGACAGGGGACACGAGCAGTACTTC
. . TRBJ1-5 TRBV6-5 CASSSGFGQPQHF TGTGCCAGCAGTTCAGGGTTCGGCCAGCCCCAGCATTTT
. TRBD1 TRBJ2-1 TRBV5-4 CASSLGSGTGAYNEQFF TGTGCCAGCAGCTTAGGATCCGGGACAGGGGCTTACAATGAGCAGTTCTTC
. . TRBJ2-7 TRBV2 CASTPGGGKGQYF TGTGCCAGCACCCCGGGCGGAGGGAAGGGGCAGTACTTC
. TRBD1 TRBJ2-1 TRBV27 CASSLAGQAYNEQFF TGTGCCAGCAGTTTGGCTGGACAGGCCTACAATGAGCAGTTCTTC
. TRBD1 TRBJ2-5 TRBV28 CASKNDRGLSETQYF TGTGCCAGCAAGAATGACAGGGGGCTTTCGGAGACCCAGTACTTC
once . TRBJ2-2 TRBV4-3 CASSPGGGKNTGELFF TGCGCCAGCAGCCCAGGGGGGGGAAAGAACACCGGGGAGCTGTTTTTT
. . TRBJ1-1 TRBV6-5 CASSYGQDTEAFF TGTGCCAGCAGTTATGGTCAGGACACTGAAGCTTTCTTT
few . TRBJ1-4 TRBV7-9 CASSVGPSGGKLFF TGTGCCAGCTCGGTGGGCCCCTCTGGAGGAAAACTGTTTTTT
. TRBD1 TRBJ1-6 TRBV30 CAWRDREEPLHF TGTGCCTGGAGAGACAGGGAGGAACCCCTCCACTTT
few TRBD1 TRBJ1-1 TRBV18 CASFQDRDSEAFF TGTGCCAGCTTCCAAGACAGGGACTCTGAAGCTTTCTTT
. TRBD2 TRBJ2-1 TRBV11-2 CASSLVSTSGINEQFF TGTGCCAGCAGCTTAGTTTCAACTAGCGGGATCAATGAGCAGTTCTTC
. TRBD1 TRBJ1-2 TRBV15 CATSTLPGGGYTF TGTGCCACCAGCACCTTACCAGGGGGTGGCTACACCTTC
. TRBD1 TRBJ1-2 TRBV7-2 CASSPSGTGLYGYTF TGTGCCAGCAGCCCGAGCGGGACAGGCCTCTATGGCTACACCTTC
. TRBD2 TRBJ2-7 TRBV28 CASSSVGAGWSYEQYF TGTGCCAGCAGTTCAGTCGGAGCGGGATGGTCCTACGAGCAGTACTTC
. . TRBJ1-3 TRBV5-1 CASSLVAGEAGNTIYF TGCGCCAGCAGCTTGGTGGCGGGGGAGGCTGGAAACACCATATATTTT
once TRBD1 TRBJ1-2 TRBV28 CASSSFLYRDRGRAANYGYTF TGTGCCAGCAGTTCCTTCTTATACCGGGACAGGGGGCGGGCCGCTAACTATGGCTACACCTTC
few TRBD1 TRBJ1-1 TRBV2 CASIVTGVGTEAFF TGTGCCAGCATAGTGACAGGGGTTGGCACTGAAGCTTTCTTT
once . TRBJ2-5 TRBV5-1 CASSLSWGEETQYF TGCGCCAGCAGCCTTTCTTGGGGGGAAGAGACCCAGTACTTC
. . TRBJ1-3 TRBV5-1 CASSLGQDGNTIYF TGCGCCAGCAGCTTGGGGCAAGATGGAAACACCATATATTTT
. . TRBJ2-7 TRBV9 CASSVGLALDFLYEQYF TGTGCCAGCAGCGTAGGGCTAGCGTTGGACTTCCTCTACGAGCAGTACTTC
. . TRBJ1-1 TRBV28 CASSFRDTEAFF TGTGCCAGCAGTTTCCGGGATACTGAAGCTTTCTTT
. TRBD2 TRBJ2-1 TRBV19 CASATSPYNEQFF TGTGCCAGCGCGACTAGCCCCTACAATGAGCAGTTCTTC
. . TRBJ2-7 TRBV27 CASSLGWDEIGEQYF TGTGCCAGCAGTTTAGGGTGGGACGAAATCGGCGAGCAGTACTTC
. TRBD1 TRBJ2-3 TRBV14 CASSFGTGDSGQYF TGTGCCAGCAGTTTCGGGACAGGGGACTCAGGGCAGTATTTT
. . TRBJ1-2 TRBV6-1 CASSEEGRALGGYTF TGTGCCAGCAGTGAAGAGGGCCGGGCCTTGGGAGGCTACACCTTC
. . TRBJ2-1 TRBV7-2 CASSLVRDRYNEQFF TGTGCCAGCAGCTTAGTCCGGGATCGATACAATGAGCAGTTCTTC
. TRBD2 TRBJ2-2 TRBV30 CAWSVTSGRVRTGELFF TGTGCCTGGAGTGTAACTAGCGGGAGGGTTAGAACCGGGGAGCTGTTTTTT
. . TRBJ1-4 TRBV7-2 CASSFSGGNEKLFF TGTGCCAGCAGCTTTTCCGGCGGCAATGAAAAACTGTTTTTT
. . TRBJ2-7 TRBV18 CASSPGRGFGSASEQYF TGTGCCAGCTCACCGGGGCGGGGTTTTGGGTCGGCGAGCGAGCAGTACTTC